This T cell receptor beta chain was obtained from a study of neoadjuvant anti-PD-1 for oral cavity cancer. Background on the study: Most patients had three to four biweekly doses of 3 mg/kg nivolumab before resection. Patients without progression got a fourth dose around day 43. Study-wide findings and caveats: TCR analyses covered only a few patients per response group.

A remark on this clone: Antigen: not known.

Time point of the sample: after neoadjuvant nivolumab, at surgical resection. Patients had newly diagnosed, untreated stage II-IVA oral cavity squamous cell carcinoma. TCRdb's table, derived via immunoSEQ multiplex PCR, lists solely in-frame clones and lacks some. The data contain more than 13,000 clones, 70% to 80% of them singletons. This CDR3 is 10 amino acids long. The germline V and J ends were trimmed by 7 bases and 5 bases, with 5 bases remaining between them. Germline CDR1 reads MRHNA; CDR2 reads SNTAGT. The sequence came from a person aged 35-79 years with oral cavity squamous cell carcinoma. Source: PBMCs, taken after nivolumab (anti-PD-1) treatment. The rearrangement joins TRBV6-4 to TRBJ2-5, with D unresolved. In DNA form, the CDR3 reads TGTGCCAGCACTCGGGAGACCCAGTACTTC. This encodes CASTRETQYF.